The sequence of this TCR beta chain was determined in a study of T cells in Graves' hyperthyroidism and ophthalmopathy (dated by TCRdb to between 2018 and 2020). Study-wide context: Peripheral blood samples were taken at initial diagnosis, before any treatment was given. The 80 to 100 discovery patients were randomly divided into training and test sets at a 7:3 ratio. In six Graves' hyperthyroidism patients, the study also compared T-cell repertoires from thyroid tissue with T-cell repertoires from blood. TCR Vbeta CDR3 sequencing of 130 to 150 peripheral blood samples (43 ophthalmopathy, 75 hyperthyroidism and some 17 progressor patients) is reported in the paper. Whether ophthalmopathy could be predicted prospectively was tested in an independent validation cohort made up of roughly 19 hyperthyroidism patients plus 17 patients who later progressed to ophthalmopathy. To identify TCR V-J signatures that set the groups apart, the researchers used a discovery cohort of more than 95 patients, made up of under 50 with Graves' ophthalmopathy and some 55 with stable Graves' hyperthyroidism. After blood sampling, hyperthyroidism patients were treated with methimazole at a starting dose of 30 mg daily, and ophthalmopathy patients were treated with high-dose intravenous methylprednisolone.

As regards this clonotype: Its antigen is still unknown. No clone much larger than this one lies a single base away; base qualities are absent.

The cysteine opens and the phenylalanine closes a CDR3 of 17 amino acids. The DNA shown is the 51-base CDR3, in frame from base 1. CDR1 and CDR2 are drawn from the germline V gene: LGHNA, YNFKEQ. Germline trimming: 0 bases from V, 9 bases from J; junction bases outside gene matches: 9. Amplification of TCR beta CDR3 regions was carried out from RNA transcripts. The TCR CDR3 was subjected to a first round of RT-PCR using the HTBI primer set and the Qiagen OneStep RT-PCR kit. Libraries were constructed in a second round of multiplex PCR, after which size selection and purification were carried out. Sequencing of the libraries was done on an Illumina HiSeq2000 using paired-end 100 bp reads. In the paper's pipeline: SOAPnuke was used to process the raw data, with reads discarded if the reads contained adapters or uncalled bases, had a mean Phred below 15, or lacked an exact constant-primer or identifier match. High-quality paired reads were merged using COPE v1.2.5, and each unique nucleotide sequence was defined as a clonotype. MiTCR v1.1 was used to align clonotypes to the IMGT TRBV, TRBD and TRBJ reference segments. Analysis was restricted to V-J combinations with a frequency above 0.0001, which covered 99.2% of repertoires. The TCS score was defined as F50 (clonal expansion) divided by E x V (chaos), with BLOSUM62-based TCRdist calculated between CDR3 peptides within each V-J. Welch's t-statistics and random forest reduced several hundred V-J features to under 15, which were used in a naive Bayes classifier (R e1071). TCRdb trimmed the raw reads at Q25, called clones with MiXCR and kept productive beta chains. Each CDR3 protein gets just one entry, which takes the most common genes and DNA from the rows behind it. TCRdb's processing, not the authors' own work, is the source of the V and J calls. The sample table lists around 190,000 distinct CDR3 sequences, about a sixth of them with a count of one. The ten largest account for approximately 28% of the sample.

The full study reports these points: No statistical method was used to set the sample size in advance, and investigators knew the group allocation. A model built on a 13 V-J signature distinguished ophthalmopathy from stable hyperthyroidism, reaching about 89% sensitivity and around 82% specificity in cross-validation and 80%/75% in testing. In validation, the model predicted progression to ophthalmopathy with over 65% sensitivity and less than 80% specificity, a median of 6.5 months before onset. Blood samples also contained most of the expanded thyroid clonotypes (frequency above 0.001), which suggests that blood repertoires may reflect thyroid immune responses.

A patient counted as having stable Graves' hyperthyroidism if no progression to ophthalmopathy occurred over 18 months of follow-up. Hyperthyroidism patients were newly diagnosed, had a disease duration of under 2 months, and were aged 18 to 65 years. Exclusion was applied to patients with uncontrolled infections, other autoimmune diseases, pregnancy or lactation. Diagnoses relied on clinical symptoms, serum thyroxine and TRAb, thyroid ultrasound and orbital computed tomography. Ficoll-Paque density gradient centrifugation was used to isolate PBMCs from 8 to 10 ml of fresh peripheral blood. Total RNA was extracted using Trizol reagent, and RNA quality was assessed on an Agilent 2100 Bioanalyzer.

The rearrangement joined TRBV4-2 to TRBJ2-1, with 12 middle bases fitting TRBD2. This receptor was taken from a woman in her forties or fifties with Graves' hyperthyroidism. The material sequenced was blood. The CDR3 amino acid sequence is: CASSQDPTSGSRGEQFF. The nucleotide sequence is given as TGTGCCAGCAGCCAAGACCCGACTAGCGGGAGTCGAGGTGAGCAGTTCTTC.